Given below is one T cell receptor beta chain in context. Its antigen remains unidentified. Germline CDR1 reads LNHNV; CDR2 reads YYDKDF (reference sequence). With 3 bases clipped from V and 4 bases from J, the junction kept 5 bases outside the gene matches. The CDR3 extends over 16 amino acids. The method was immunoSEQ multiplex PCR; TCRdb's version includes in-frame clones alone and lacks a portion of them. The table records 25,000 to 30,000 clones, about four fifths of them present only once. This sample stems from a study of lymphopenia after photon versus proton radiotherapy. The study, taken as a whole, reports: Only patients who died were analyzed for survival; proton advantage is unproven. After lymphocyte nadir, photon-treated repertoires showed oligoclonal expansion, especially CD8+ Temra. Under photons, naive T cells and diversity fell while effector/memory populations rose. In patients who died, overall survival fell as post-nadir TCR diversity dropped more.

The TCR sequence derives from a woman in her forties or fifties with pancreatic cancer. The sequencing here drew on peripheral blood, taken from a patient treated with photon-based radiotherapy. V gene TRBV15 combines with J gene TRBJ2-2; 10 nucleotides line up with TRBD1. Written as DNA, the CDR3 is TGTGCCACCAGCAGGGGGACAGGGGTTAGCACCGGGGAGCTGTTTTTT. Translating it yields CATSRGTGVSTGELFF.